This TCR beta chain comes out of a study of cytotoxic CD8 clonotypes in ibrutinib-treated CLL (dated by TCRdb to about 2021). About the investigation overall: In this cohort, around 15 patients were treatment-naive and about a dozen were relapsed/refractory, while approximately 18 had unmutated IGHV. Partial responses were observed in some 24 patients and complete responses in 2; after a median follow-up of 68 months, remission was maintained in approximately 14 patients and progression was observed in some twelve. Samples at response were collected after a median of about 11 months of treatment, with a range of about 6 to 40 months. Of the approximately 86 participants in the trial, roughly 26 had longitudinal samples available. Samples averaged around 280,000 productive templates and 90,000 to 100,000 productive rearrangements. Cryopreserved peripheral blood mononuclear cells were obtained prior to treatment, at the time of response, and at either disease progression or sustained remission. All remission and progressive disease samples were collected while patients were still receiving ibrutinib. The full study reports these points: Sustained-remission and progressing patients did not have matched sampling times, and lymph node repertoires were not examined. Public clonotypes were rare and either contracted or stayed stable during treatment, and the rise in clonality at ibrutinib response reflected the expansion of private clonotypes. Baseline clonality exceeded that of age-matched healthy donors and correlated strongly with circulating CD8+ T-cell counts. An increase in clonality was observed at ibrutinib response, with clonality remaining stable during sustained remission and falling back toward baseline at progression.

As encoded in the germline V gene (reference sequence), CDR1 is SGHKS while CDR2 is YYEKEE. Measured from the cysteine to the phenylalanine, the CDR3 is 14 residues long. Here the CDR3 DNA is all that survives: 42 bases in frame from base 1. V lost 4 bases and J lost 4 bases; the stretch between them is 14 bases long. About this clone: The clone's antigen remains unknown. Base qualities are missing; no much larger clone stands one base away.

Each clonotype received, on average, around 10x coverage in deep resolution sequencing performed on a MiSeq, where the target depth lay between 1 in 1 million and 1 in 200,000 T cells. TCR beta libraries were generated with the immunoSEQ hsTCRB Kit. As for the original processing: The data were analyzed with ImmunoSEQ Analyzer and ImmunoSEQ Data Assistant, and V, D and J gene assignments followed IMGT definitions. Clonality, which ranges from 0 to 1, was calculated as one minus the normalized Shannon entropy of productive rearrangement frequencies. Only overrepresented clonotypes making up at least 0.05% of each patient's repertoire were included in the public clonotype analysis. More than ten repertoires from age-matched healthy donors, obtained from immuneACCESS, served as clonality controls. The table was pulled from immuneACCESS by TCRdb, which kept in-frame rearrangements only. Such tables lose some clones; where checked, under half of the loss comes from unresolved V genes, and the rest has no known cause. V and J calls and clone size are those listed in that table; D and trimming were worked out from the DNA. This sample has approximately 45,000 clones in its table, and approximately 69% of those were observed once. Over 10% of the sample belongs to the ten largest clones.

Explained via the paper, the time point label denotes: 12 months on ibrutinib. For TCR beta library preparation, approximately 2 micrograms of genomic DNA were extracted from the cryopreserved PBMCs. Longitudinal blood samples from CLL patients receiving ibrutinib monotherapy were subjected to high-throughput TCR beta sequencing. The patients were enrolled in a single-center, open-label phase 2 trial of ibrutinib monotherapy. The receptor chain draws on TRBV5-5 and TRBJ1-2; TRBD1 is perhaps the D gene, given 5 matching bases. The receptor was isolated from a human donor with chronic lymphocytic leukemia. This sample comprised PBMCs, obtained after 12 months of ibrutinib treatment. The CDR3 loop reads CASSPRGGSYGYTF. The DNA sequence follows: TGTGCCAGCAGCCCCCGTGGGGGATCCTATGGCTACACCTTC.